These 16 T cell receptor beta chains were sequenced from one sample in a study of Ad26.COV2.S vaccination and SARS-CoV-2 variants. The table came from immunoSEQ multiplex PCR; TCRdb's copy has only in-frame clones and leaves some out. The data hold about 180,000 clones, with 87% observed a single time. The sequences come from peripheral blood, collected after recovery from COVID-19. The receptors here all came from a human donor who had recovered from COVID-19.

The chain couples TRBV5-1 to TRBJ2-1; TRBD2 matches at 12 bases. The germline CDR1 and CDR2 sequences are SGHRS and YFSETQ. The CDR3 totals 15 residues. With V trimmed by 5 bases and J by 8 bases, 8 bases remained unmatched. The CDR3 sequence: CASRTSGRYRDEQFF. CDR3 bases: TGCGCCAGCAGGACTAGCGGGAGATACAGGGATGAGCAGTTCTTC.

The chain uses TRBV2 and TRBJ1-5; D is ambiguous. CDR3 size: 13 residues. Germline CDR1 and CDR2: SNHLY and FYNNEI. Trimming cost V 3 bases and J 3 bases, with 6 bases left between them. CDR3: CASSEGNNQPQHF. The CDR3 bases are TGTGCCAGCAGTGAGGGGAACAATCAGCCCCAGCATTTT.

The chain combines TRBV6-1 with TRBJ2-3; 8 nucleotides agree with TRBD2. J lost 5 bases, V lost 2 bases, and 9 bases had no gene match. Germline assignment: CDR1 MNHNS and CDR2 SASEGT. This CDR3 contains 16 residues. This chain's CDR3 is CASSETSGLGRDTQYF. In DNA, the CDR3 is TGTGCCAGCAGTGAAACTAGCGGTCTTGGCAGAGATACGCAGTATTTT.

This chain uses TRBV19 with TRBJ1-6; D gene unclear. CDR1 is LNHDA, CDR2 SQIVND, per germline (reference sequence). The CDR3 extends over 12 amino acids. The V end was cut by 3 bases, the J end by 6 bases, with 3 bases between. The CDR3 spells CASSMTNSPLHF. Here the CDR3 DNA reads TGTGCCAGTAGTATGACTAATTCACCCCTCCACTTT.

The genes are TRBV4-2 and TRBJ1-1; no clear D. The CDR3 runs 15 residues. CDR1 and CDR2 (germline): LGHNA, YNFKEQ. The germline V and J ends were trimmed by 9 bases and 1 base, with 18 bases remaining between them. The chain's CDR3 is CASGPPSLKNTEAFF. The DNA for the CDR3 is TGTGCCAGTGGGCCACCGAGCCTAAAGAACACTGAAGCTTTCTTT.

V is TRBV28 and J is TRBJ1-1; D is unresolved. The CDR3 runs to 13 residues. The germline V gene encodes CDR1 MDHEN and CDR2 SYDVKM. Trimming cost V 7 bases and J 0 bases, with 9 bases left between them. The CDR3 sequence: CASTATVNTEAFF. CDR3 DNA: TGTGCCAGCACCGCGACGGTGAACACTGAAGCTTTCTTT.

The gene calls are TRBV3-1 (or the pseudogene TRBV3-2) and TRBJ2-5; tentative D call: TRBD1 (5 bases). CDR3 size: 13 residues. The germline gives CDR1 LGHDT, CDR2 YNNKEL (reference sequence). Trimming took off 2 bases at V and 9 bases at J, with 13 bases between the two ends. The CDR3 is CASSQPNTGAQYF. The CDR3 coding sequence is TGTGCCAGCAGCCAACCAAATACAGGCGCCCAGTACTTC.

CDR3 in amino acids: CASSINSGGGSGNQPQHF. In DNA form, the CDR3 reads TGTGCCAGTAGTATAAATTCTGGTGGGGGTAGCGGCAATCAGCCCCAGCATTTT. This sequence joins TRBV19 and TRBJ1-5; a possible D gene is TRBD1 (5 bases). Trimming shortened V by 2 bases and J by 2 bases, and 19 bases separated the two germline ends. CDR3 size: 18 residues. Per the germline V gene, CDR1 is LNHDA and CDR2 is SQIVND (reference sequence).

This clone was detected only once. V and J are TRBV9 and TRBJ2-1; perhaps TRBD2 as D (5 bases). The germline V gene has CDR1 SGDLS and CDR2 YYNGEE. The V and J ends lost 3 bases and 5 bases respectively, with 18 bases between them. This CDR3 has 16 amino acids. The CDR3 DNA is TGTGCCAGCAGCGAATCAGCGGCGGTAGCGAACAATGAGCAGTTCTTC. As protein: CASSESAAVANNEQFF.

This clone appeared a single time. The V and J genes are TRBV28 and TRBJ1-1; D perhaps matches TRBD1 (5 bases). Germline CDR1 is MDHEN and CDR2 is SYDVKM. This CDR3 contains 14 residues. V dropped 3 bases and J dropped 0 bases, with 8 bases sitting between them. As DNA, the CDR3 is TGTGCCAGCAGTTTCCTACAGGTGAACACTGAAGCTTTCTTT. Translated: CASSFLQVNTEAFF.

This clone appeared once. The chain joins TRBV18 to TRBJ1-5; weak D call: TRBD1 (5 bases). V dropped 1 base and J dropped 4 bases, with 11 bases sitting between them. CDR1 KGHSH and CDR2 LQKENI come from the germline V gene. The CDR3 contains 15 residues. DNA for the CDR3: TGTGCCAGCTCACCACTCGCAGGGACGAATCAGCCCCAGCATTTT. It yields the protein CASSPLAGTNQPQHF. Supplemented by reference TRBV18 and TRBJ1-5, the full variable domain reads NAGVMQNPRHLVRRRGQEARLRCSPMKGHSHVYWYRQLPEEGLKFMVYLQKENIIDESGMPKERFSAEFPKEGPSILRIQQVVRGDSAAYFCASSPLAGTNQPQHFGDGTRLSIL.

The chain uses TRBV18 and TRBJ1-6, with TRBD1 as a possible D gene (6 bases). The germline V gene has CDR1 KGHSH and CDR2 LQKENI. The CDR3 contains 13 residues. Trimming pared 4 bases from V and 7 bases from J, leaving 8 bases between. This CDR3 is CASSLGTNSPLHF. CDR3 DNA: TGTGCCAGCTCACTCGGGACAAATTCACCCCTCCACTTT.

Here the CDR3 DNA reads TGTGCCAGCAGTCCTGGGACTAGCGGAGATACGCAGTATTTT. This gives the protein CASSPGTSGDTQYF. This rearrangement joins TRBV2 to TRBJ2-3; the match to TRBD2 covers 11 bases. The CDR3 consists of 14 residues. J lost 5 bases, V lost 5 bases, and 3 bases had no gene match. Germline V gene data show CDR1 as SNHLY and CDR2 as FYNNEI.

The chain joins TRBV11-2 to TRBJ2-1; D unclear. In germline, CDR1 is SGHAT, CDR2 FQNNGV. The CDR3 is made up of 11 amino acids. V lost 1 base and J 6 bases, leaving 1 base between the germline ends. CDR3 residues: CASSLGNEQFF. CDR3 sequence (DNA): TGTGCCAGCAGCTTAGGCAATGAGCAGTTCTTC.

The chain couples TRBV2 to TRBJ1-3; D not certain. Germline CDR1 is SNHLY and CDR2 is FYNNEI. The V and J ends lost 1 base and 0 bases respectively, with 7 bases between them. This CDR3 is 15 amino acids long. CDR3 sequence: CASSEDRSSGNTIYF. The DNA for the CDR3 is TGTGCCAGCAGTGAAGATCGGAGCTCTGGAAACACCATATATTTT.

This clone came up once. This chain connects TRBV21-1 to TRBJ2-7; the DNA was not used to check the table's D call, TRBD1. TRBV21-1 is designated a pseudogene. This CDR3 has 14 residues. The CDR3 region is CASSNGQGADEQYF. The CDR3 DNA follows: TGTGCCAGCAGCAATGGACAGGGGGCAGACGAGCAGTACTTC.